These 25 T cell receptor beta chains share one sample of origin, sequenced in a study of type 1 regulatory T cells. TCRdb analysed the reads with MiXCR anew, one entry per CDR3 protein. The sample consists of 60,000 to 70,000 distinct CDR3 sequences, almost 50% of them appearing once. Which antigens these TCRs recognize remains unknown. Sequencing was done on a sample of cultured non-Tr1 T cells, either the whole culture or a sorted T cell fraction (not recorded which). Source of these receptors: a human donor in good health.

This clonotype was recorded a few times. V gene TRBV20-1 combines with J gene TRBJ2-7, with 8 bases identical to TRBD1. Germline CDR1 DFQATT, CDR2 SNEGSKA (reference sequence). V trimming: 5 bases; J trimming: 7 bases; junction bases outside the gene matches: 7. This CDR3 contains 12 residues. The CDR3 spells CSAEGQVKEQYF. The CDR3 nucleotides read TGCAGTGCTGAGGGACAGGTAAAAGAGCAGTACTTC.

CDR3 DNA: TGTGCCAGCAGTTGGACAGGGAGGAATCAGCCCCAGCATTTT. Its protein product is CASSWTGRNQPQHF. The chain recombines TRBV2 with TRBJ1-5; 8 bases are a match to TRBD1. Germline V gene data show CDR1 as SNHLY and CDR2 as FYNNEI. The CDR3 is 14 residues long. With 5 bases clipped from V and 4 bases from J, the junction kept 4 bases outside the gene matches.

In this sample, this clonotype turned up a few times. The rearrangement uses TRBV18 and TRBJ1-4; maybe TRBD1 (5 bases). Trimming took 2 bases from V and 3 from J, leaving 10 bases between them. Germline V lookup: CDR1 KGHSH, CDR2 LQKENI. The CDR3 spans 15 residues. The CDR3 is CASSPNRDANEKLFF. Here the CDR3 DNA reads TGTGCCAGCTCACCAAACCGGGACGCTAATGAAAAACTGTTTTTT.

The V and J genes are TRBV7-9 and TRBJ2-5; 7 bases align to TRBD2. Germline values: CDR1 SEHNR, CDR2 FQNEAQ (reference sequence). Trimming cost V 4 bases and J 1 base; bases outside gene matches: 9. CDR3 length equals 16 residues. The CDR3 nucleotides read TGTGCCAGCAGCTGGGGTGGCGGGGGTTTCCAAGAGACCCAGTACTTC. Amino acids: CASSWGGGGFQETQYF. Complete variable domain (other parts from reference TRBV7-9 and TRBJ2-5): DTGVSQNPRHKITKRGQNVTFRCDPISEHNRLYWYRQTLGQGPEFLTYFQNEAQLEKSRLLSDRFSAERPKGSFSTLEIQRTEQGDSAMYLCASSWGGGGFQETQYFGPGTRLLVL.

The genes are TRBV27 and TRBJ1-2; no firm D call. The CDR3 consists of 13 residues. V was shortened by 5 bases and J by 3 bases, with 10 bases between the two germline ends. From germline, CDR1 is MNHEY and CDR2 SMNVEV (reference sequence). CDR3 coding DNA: TGTGCCAGCAGTCCCGACGGATACTATGGCTACACCTTC. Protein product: CASSPDGYYGYTF.

The CDR3 sequence: CATGTVETQYF. CDR3 in DNA: TGTGCCACCGGGACAGTAGAGACCCAGTACTTC. The chain recombines TRBV10-3 with TRBJ2-5; TRBD1 matches 7 bases. V was pared by 10 bases and J by 4 bases, with 3 bases of the junction left unmatched. The CDR3 runs 11 residues. The germline gives CDR1 ENHRY, CDR2 SYGVKD.

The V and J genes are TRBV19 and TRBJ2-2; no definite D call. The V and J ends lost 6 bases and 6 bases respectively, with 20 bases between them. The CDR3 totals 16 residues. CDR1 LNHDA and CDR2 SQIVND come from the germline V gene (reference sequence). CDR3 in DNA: TGTGCCAGTAGCCTACAGCAGAAGGGTTATTCCGGGGAGCTGTTTTTT. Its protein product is CASSLQQKGYSGELFF.

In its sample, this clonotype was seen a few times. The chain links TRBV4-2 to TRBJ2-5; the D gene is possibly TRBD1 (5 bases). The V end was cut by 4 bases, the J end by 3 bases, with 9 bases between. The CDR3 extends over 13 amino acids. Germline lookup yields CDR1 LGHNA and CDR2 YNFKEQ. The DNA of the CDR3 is TGTGCCAGCAGCCCCCGACAGAAAGAGACCCAGTACTTC. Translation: CASSPRQKETQYF.

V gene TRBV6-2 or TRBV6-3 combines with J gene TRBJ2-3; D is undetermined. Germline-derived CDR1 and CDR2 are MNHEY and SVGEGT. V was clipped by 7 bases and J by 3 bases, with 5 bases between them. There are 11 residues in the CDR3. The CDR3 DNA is TGTGCCAGCAAATCGACAGATACGCAGTATTTT. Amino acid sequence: CASKSTDTQYF.

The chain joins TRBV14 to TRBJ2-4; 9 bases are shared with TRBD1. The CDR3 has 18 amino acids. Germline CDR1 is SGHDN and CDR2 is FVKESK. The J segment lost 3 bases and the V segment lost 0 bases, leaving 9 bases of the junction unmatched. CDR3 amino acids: CASSQDHIGTGSKNIQYF. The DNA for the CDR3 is TGTGCCAGCAGCCAAGATCATATCGGGACAGGGAGCAAAAACATTCAGTACTTC. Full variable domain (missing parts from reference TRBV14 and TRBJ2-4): EAGVTQFPSHSVIEKGQTVTLRCDPISGHDNLYWYRRVMGKEIKFLLHFVKESKQDESGMPNNRFLAERTGGTYSTLKVQPAELEDSGVYFCASSQDHIGTGSKNIQYFGAGTRLSVL.

CDR3 nucleotides: TGCAGTGCTCACTTCTCTCAGGGGGGAACTGAAGCTTTCTTT. This translates into CSAHFSQGGTEAFF. J is TRBJ1-1 and V is TRBV20-1, with 7 bases aligning to TRBD1. In germline, CDR1 is DFQATT, CDR2 SNEGSKA (reference sequence). J gave up 5 bases and V 5 bases, and 11 bases lay outside the gene matches. The CDR3 covers 14 residues.

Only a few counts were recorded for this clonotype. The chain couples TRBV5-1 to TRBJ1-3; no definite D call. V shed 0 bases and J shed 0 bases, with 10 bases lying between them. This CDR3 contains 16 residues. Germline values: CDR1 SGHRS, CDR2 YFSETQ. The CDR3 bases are TGCGCCAGCAGCTTGGATGACATCTCCTCTGGAAACACCATATATTTT. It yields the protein CASSLDDISSGNTIYF.

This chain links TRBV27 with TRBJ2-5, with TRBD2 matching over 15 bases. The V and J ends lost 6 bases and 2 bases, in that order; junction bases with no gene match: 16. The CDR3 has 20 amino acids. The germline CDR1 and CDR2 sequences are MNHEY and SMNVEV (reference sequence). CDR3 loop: CASSRTAGLAGGAVQETQYF. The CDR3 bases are TGTGCCAGCAGCAGAACGGCGGGACTAGCGGGGGGCGCCGTGCAAGAGACCCAGTACTTC.

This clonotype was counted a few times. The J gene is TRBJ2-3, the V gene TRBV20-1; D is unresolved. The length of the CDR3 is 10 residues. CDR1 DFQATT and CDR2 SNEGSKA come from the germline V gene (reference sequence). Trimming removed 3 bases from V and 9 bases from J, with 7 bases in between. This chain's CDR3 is CSASVITQYF. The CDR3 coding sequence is TGCAGTGCTAGTGTTATCACGCAGTATTTT.

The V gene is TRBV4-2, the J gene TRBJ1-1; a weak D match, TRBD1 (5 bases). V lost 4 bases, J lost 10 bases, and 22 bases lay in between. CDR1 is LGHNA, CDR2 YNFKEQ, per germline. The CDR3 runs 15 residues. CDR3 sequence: CASSPRGQGRPRAFF. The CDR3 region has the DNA TGTGCCAGCAGCCCGCGTGGGCAGGGCCGGCCCCGAGCTTTCTTT.

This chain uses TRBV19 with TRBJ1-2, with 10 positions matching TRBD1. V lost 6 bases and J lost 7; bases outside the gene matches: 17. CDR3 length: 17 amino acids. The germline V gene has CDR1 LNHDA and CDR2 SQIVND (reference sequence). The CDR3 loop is CASSTGTGAGRSSGYTF. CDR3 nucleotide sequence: TGTGCCAGTAGCACCGGGACAGGGGCGGGTAGGTCCTCTGGCTACACCTTC.

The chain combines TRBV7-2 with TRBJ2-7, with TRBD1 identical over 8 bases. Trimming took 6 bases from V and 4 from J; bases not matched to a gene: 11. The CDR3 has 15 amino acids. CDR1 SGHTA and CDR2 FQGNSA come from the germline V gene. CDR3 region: CASRLRGQGAYEQYF. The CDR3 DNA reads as TGTGCCAGCAGGCTTAGGGGTCAGGGGGCTTACGAGCAGTACTTC.

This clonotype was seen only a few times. The CDR3 coding sequence is TGTGCCAGCAAACGGACCGGGGGGGCTGGTACTGAAGCTTTCTTT. Encoded protein: CASKRTGGAGTEAFF. The rearrangement uses TRBV7-2 and TRBJ1-1; D may be TRBD1 (6 bases). V lost 7 bases, J lost 5 bases, and 20 bases lay in between. The CDR3 is 15 amino acids. The germline gives CDR1 SGHTA, CDR2 FQGNSA.

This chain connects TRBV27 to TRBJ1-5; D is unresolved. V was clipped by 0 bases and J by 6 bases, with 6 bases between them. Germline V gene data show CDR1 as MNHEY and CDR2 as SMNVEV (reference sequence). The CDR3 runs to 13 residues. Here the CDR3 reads CASSLSPIQPQHF. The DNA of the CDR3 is TGTGCCAGCAGTTTATCACCGATTCAGCCCCAGCATTTT.

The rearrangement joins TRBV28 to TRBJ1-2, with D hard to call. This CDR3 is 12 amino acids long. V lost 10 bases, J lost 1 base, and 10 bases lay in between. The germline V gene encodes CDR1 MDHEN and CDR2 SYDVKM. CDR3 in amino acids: CATTWGNYGYTF. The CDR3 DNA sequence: TGTGCCACCACCTGGGGTAACTATGGCTACACCTTC.

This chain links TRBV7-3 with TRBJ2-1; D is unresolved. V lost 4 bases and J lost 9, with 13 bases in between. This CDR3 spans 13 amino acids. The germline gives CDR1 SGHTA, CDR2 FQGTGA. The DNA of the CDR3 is TGTGCCAGCAGCTCCCGGGCGCGTGGTGAGCAGTTCTTC. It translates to CASSSRARGEQFF.

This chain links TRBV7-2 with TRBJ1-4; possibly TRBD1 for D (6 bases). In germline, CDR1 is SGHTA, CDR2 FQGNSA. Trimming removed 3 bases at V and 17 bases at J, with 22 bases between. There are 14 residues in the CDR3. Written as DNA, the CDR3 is TGTGCCAGCAGCTTTAGTAGTGCGACGGGACACTTTTTTTTT. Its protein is CASSFSSATGHFFF.

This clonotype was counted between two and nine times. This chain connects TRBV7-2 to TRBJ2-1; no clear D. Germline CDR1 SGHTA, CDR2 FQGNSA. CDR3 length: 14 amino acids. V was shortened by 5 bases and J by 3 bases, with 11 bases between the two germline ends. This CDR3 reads CASSRADFYNEQFF. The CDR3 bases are TGTGCCAGCAGCCGGGCAGATTTCTACAATGAGCAGTTCTTC.

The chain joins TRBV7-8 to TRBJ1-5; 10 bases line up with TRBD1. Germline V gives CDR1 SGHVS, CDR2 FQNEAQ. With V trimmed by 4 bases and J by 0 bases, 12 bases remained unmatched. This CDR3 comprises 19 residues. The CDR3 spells CASSSQSGQGSNSNQPQHF. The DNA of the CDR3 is TGTGCCAGCAGCTCTCAGTCGGGACAGGGGTCAAATAGCAATCAGCCCCAGCATTTT. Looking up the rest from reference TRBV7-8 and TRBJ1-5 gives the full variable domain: GAGVSQSPRYKVAKRGQDVALRCDPISGHVSLFWYQQALGQGPEFLTYFQNEAQLDKSGLPSDRFFAERPEGSVSTLKIQRTQQEDSAVYLCASSSQSGQGSNSNQPQHFGDGTRLSIL.

In DNA form, the CDR3 reads TGTGCCAGCAGCTTATCTGTGGACAGGGCTCAGCCCCAGCATTTT. Protein: CASSLSVDRAQPQHF. The rearrangement joins TRBV7-2 to TRBJ1-5, with 8 bases that match TRBD1. The V gene's germline CDR1 is SGHTA and CDR2 FQGNSA. J gave up 6 bases and V 2 bases, and 6 bases lay outside the gene matches. The CDR3 covers 15 residues.